The sequence of this T cell receptor beta chain was determined in a study of T-cell reconstitution after alpha-beta-depleted transplantation in children. Study observations and caveats: Surviving recipient T cells and thymic progenitors underlay high day-60 TCRbeta diversity in some patients.

This clonotype has ten or more counts. What it binds is not known. It was with unique molecular identifiers that the TCRbeta library was prepared. TCRdb reprocessed the PCR reads with MiXCR, giving one entry per CDR3 protein. This sample has around 450,000 distinct CDR3 sequences, with about 11% found just once. Germline V gene lookup returns CDR1 MGHDK and CDR2 SYGVNS. Germline trimming cut 5 bases from V and 8 bases from J; bases unmatched to any gene: 9. CDR3 length: 16 amino acids. The chain uses TRBV25-1 and TRBJ2-1; 13 nucleotides agree with TRBD2. This sequence originates from a child aged 2-15 years with inherited bone marrow failure, due to receive a stem cell transplant. The specimen comprised PBMCs, sampled before TCRalphabeta/CD19-depleted stem cell transplant. CDR3 region: CASSNRRTSGSYEQFF. The DNA of the CDR3 is TGTGCCAGCAGTAACCGGAGGACTAGCGGGAGTTATGAGCAGTTCTTC.